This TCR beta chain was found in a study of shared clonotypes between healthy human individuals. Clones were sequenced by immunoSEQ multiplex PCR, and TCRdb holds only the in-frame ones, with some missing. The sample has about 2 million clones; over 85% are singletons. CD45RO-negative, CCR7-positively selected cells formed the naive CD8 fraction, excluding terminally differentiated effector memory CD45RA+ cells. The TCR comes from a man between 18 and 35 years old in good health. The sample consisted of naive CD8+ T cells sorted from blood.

The CDR3 DNA sequence: TGTGCCAGCAGTCCCGGACTAGCGGGAGCGAATGAGCAGTTCTTC. Its protein product is CASSPGLAGANEQFF. The J gene is TRBJ2-1, the V gene TRBV27, with 13 bases aligning to TRBD2. The CDR3 extends over 15 amino acids. V lost 5 bases to trimming and J lost 7 bases; unmatched junction nucleotides: 5. Germline-derived CDR1 and CDR2 are MNHEY and SMNVEV (reference sequence).